The 20 T cell receptor beta chains reported below all come from one sample, sequenced in a study of cytomegalovirus exposure and HLA in healthy donors. The primer mix had 60 Vbeta and 13 Jbeta primers. The repertoire was sequenced with immunoSEQ multiplex PCR; TCRdb's copy has only in-frame clones and lacks some. The sample yields 160,000 or so clones, about four fifths seen once. Sequencing used PBMCs. These receptors originate from a woman in her 30s in good health and CMV-seropositive.

The chain has TRBV15 and TRBJ2-1, with TRBD1 as a possible D gene (6 bases). This CDR3 is 14 amino acids long. Trimming stripped 3 bases from V and 2 bases from J, with 8 bases between. The germline V gene has CDR1 LNHNV and CDR2 YYDKDF (reference sequence). The chain's CDR3 is CATSRTGTYNEQFF. The CDR3 DNA sequence: TGTGCCACCAGCAGGACAGGAACCTACAATGAGCAGTTCTTC. The complete variable domain, with remaining parts taken from reference TRBV15 and TRBJ2-1, reads DAMVIQNPRYQVTQFGKPVTLSCSQTLNHNVMYWYQQKSSQAPKLLFHYYDKDFNNEADTPDNFQSRRPNTSFCFLDIRSPGLGDTAMYLCATSRTGTYNEQFFGPGTRLTVL.

This chain links TRBV7-3 with TRBJ2-7; tentatively, D is TRBD1 (6 bases). The V end lost 5 bases, the J end lost 3 bases, and 11 bases lay between the germline ends. CDR3 length equals 13 residues. In germline, CDR1 is SGHTA, CDR2 FQGTGA. The CDR3 sequence is CASSPLQGYEQYF. The CDR3, as DNA: TGTGCCAGCAGCCCTCTACAGGGCTACGAGCAGTACTTC.

The chain joins TRBV16 to TRBJ1-2; possible D gene TRBD1, 5 bases. The V and J ends lost 4 bases and 4 bases respectively, with 13 bases between them. Germline assignment: CDR1 KGHSY and CDR2 FQNENV. The CDR3 contains 14 residues. In DNA form, the CDR3 reads TGTGCCAGCAGCCTATCAGGGAGCTTCTATGGCTACACCTTC. It translates to CASSLSGSFYGYTF.

The chain joins TRBV6-6 to TRBJ2-1; D call uncertain. There are 13 residues in the CDR3. Germline V lookup: CDR1 MNHNY, CDR2 SVGAGI (reference sequence). Between the trimmed V and J ends, which lost 1 base and 9 bases, there was a span of 10 bases. CDR3 amino acids: CASSYWLVSEQFF. The CDR3 nucleotides read TGTGCCAGCAGTTACTGGTTGGTTAGTGAGCAGTTCTTC.

The chain combines TRBV4-1 with TRBJ1-2, with a tentative D call TRBD1 (5 bases). Germline CDR1 and CDR2: MGHRA and YSYEKL. The CDR3 loop spans 12 amino acids. Deletions cut 1 base from V and 13 bases from J, with 13 bases between. The CDR3 loop reads CASSQGFGGFTF. The CDR3 nucleotides read TGCGCCAGCAGCCAAGGATTCGGGGGATTCACCTTC.

In its sample, this clone was seen once. V usage is TRBV27 and J usage is TRBJ2-1; a possible D gene is TRBD2 (6 bases). Per the germline V gene, CDR1 is MNHEY and CDR2 is SMNVEV (reference sequence). V was trimmed by 0 bases and J by 6 bases, leaving 9 bases between them. The CDR3 is 14 amino acids. CDR3 DNA: TGTGCCAGCAGTTTATCAATGGGGGGCAATGAGCAGTTCTTC. This gives the protein CASSLSMGGNEQFF.

The rearrangement uses TRBV6-1 and TRBJ2-1; possible D gene TRBD2, 6 bases. The CDR3 consists of 14 residues. Germline assignment: CDR1 MNHNS and CDR2 SASEGT. With 11 bases removed from V and 10 bases from J, the gap between germline ends came to 24 bases. The CDR3 DNA follows: TGTGCCGCTGCCGAACGGGACTCCCTCTTGGAGCAGTTCTTC. Amino acids: CAAAERDSLLEQFF.

The gene calls are TRBV19 and TRBJ1-4; D gene ambiguous. V lost 9 bases and J 8 bases, leaving 19 bases between the germline ends. The CDR3 spans 14 residues. CDR1 is LNHDA and CDR2 is SQIVND in the germline V gene (reference sequence). In nucleotides, the CDR3 is TGTGCCAGCCAGTCCACCTGGGCCCACGAAAAACTGTTTTTT. Translating it yields CASQSTWAHEKLFF.

This chain links TRBV27 with TRBJ1-2; unclear D gene. V was shortened by 5 bases and J by 0 bases, with 10 bases between the two germline ends. This CDR3 is built from 14 residues. CDR1 is MNHEY and CDR2 is SMNVEV in the germline V gene (reference sequence). CDR3 nucleotide sequence: TGTGCCAGCAGTCCTCTCCCTGCTAACTATGGCTACACCTTC. Its protein is CASSPLPANYGYTF.

CDR3 nucleotide sequence: TGTGCCACCAGCACCTTCAACATTCAGTACTTC. As protein: CATSTFNIQYF. This chain connects TRBV15 to TRBJ2-4; D is unclear. This CDR3 is 11 amino acids long. The V gene lost 4 bases and the J gene lost 7 bases, with 5 bases spanning the gap. Germline V CDR1 and CDR2: LNHNV, YYDKDF (reference sequence).

The chain has TRBV30 and TRBJ1-2, with 7 bases aligning to TRBD1. Germline CDR1 GTSNPN, CDR2 SVGIG (reference sequence). J lost 8 bases, V lost 4 bases, and 16 bases had no gene match. The CDR3 contains 15 residues. CDR3 in DNA: TGTGCCTGGATCCATCAGAAGGGGGCTACGGGCGGCTACACCTTC. The encoded protein is CAWIHQKGATGGYTF.

In this sample, this clone turned up a few times. The chain has TRBV4-3 and TRBJ1-1; D ambiguous. Trimming removed 0 bases from V and 1 base from J, with 6 bases in between. Germline lookup yields CDR1 LGHNA and CDR2 YSLEER. The length of the CDR3 is 14 residues. The CDR3 is CASSQETQNTEAFF. Here the CDR3 DNA reads TGCGCCAGCAGCCAAGAGACTCAGAACACTGAAGCTTTCTTT.

The chain has TRBV7-3 and TRBJ1-1; 8 bases line up with TRBD1. The CDR3 runs 14 residues. CDR1 and CDR2 (germline): SGHTA, FQGTGA. V trimming: 5 bases; J trimming: 3 bases; junction bases outside the gene matches: 5. The CDR3 reads CASSPTGVDTEAFF. In DNA form, the CDR3 reads TGTGCCAGCAGCCCGACAGGGGTGGACACTGAAGCTTTCTTT.

Written as DNA, the CDR3 is TGCGCCAGCAGTCAATCGTTGGCAGGGACACCCCTCCACTTT. Residues: CASSQSLAGTPLHF. The chain combines TRBV23-1 with TRBJ1-6; TRBD1 is a possible D gene (5 bases). TRBV23-1 is placed among ORFs of uncertain function. The ends were cut back, 0 bases at V and 11 bases at J, with 11 bases in the middle. The CDR3 has 14 residues.

This chain joins TRBV13 and TRBJ2-1; D is perhaps TRBD2 (6 bases). The germline V gene encodes CDR1 PRHDT and CDR2 FYEKMQ (reference sequence). This CDR3 is built from 15 residues. Trimming removed 1 base from V and 4 bases from J, with 11 bases in between. Written as DNA, the CDR3 is TGTGCCAGCAGCTTAGTCCCCCGGGGGTACAATGAGCAGTTCTTC. The encoded protein is CASSLVPRGYNEQFF.

V and J are TRBV5-1 and TRBJ2-2; 9 bases map to TRBD1. After removal of 4 bases from V and 8 bases from J, the junction contained 12 bases not matched to a gene. The CDR3 is 16 residues long. Germline lookup yields CDR1 SGHRS and CDR2 YFSETQ. CDR3: CASSARDRAPKGELFF. The CDR3 nucleotides read TGCGCCAGCAGCGCCCGGGACAGGGCTCCAAAGGGGGAGCTGTTTTTT.

V usage is TRBV4-1 and J usage is TRBJ2-2; D unresolved. The V and J ends lost 0 bases and 5 bases respectively, with 7 bases between them. CDR1 is MGHRA, CDR2 YSYEKL, per germline. The CDR3 loop spans 14 amino acids. The CDR3 sequence: CASSQDFPTGELFF. The CDR3 DNA is TGCGCCAGCAGCCAAGATTTCCCAACCGGGGAGCTGTTTTTT.

This chain uses TRBV6-5 with TRBJ1-1; D perhaps matches TRBD1 (5 bases). The V gene's germline CDR1 is MNHEY and CDR2 SVGAGI. With 2 bases removed from V and 0 bases from J, the gap between germline ends came to 13 bases. The CDR3 length is 16 residues. CDR3: CASSYMGWGLNTEAFF. CDR3 in DNA: TGTGCCAGCAGTTACATGGGGTGGGGCTTGAACACTGAAGCTTTCTTT.

The chain couples TRBV23-1 to TRBJ2-1; 8 bases map to TRBD1. TRBV23-1 is known as an ORF, though its function is uncertain. CDR3 length equals 17 residues. V lost 3 bases, J lost 7 bases, and 14 bases stayed unmatched. CDR3 sequence: CASSHSGTGLGWNEQFF. For the CDR3, the DNA is TGCGCCAGCAGTCATAGTGGGACAGGACTGGGGTGGAATGAGCAGTTCTTC.

The V call is TRBV6-1, the J call TRBJ1-5, with TRBD1 identical over 7 bases. V was clipped by 4 bases and J by 3 bases; unmatched bases: 9. Germline V CDR1 and CDR2: MNHNS, SASEGT. This CDR3 contains 16 residues. Here the CDR3 DNA reads TGTGCCAGCAGTGCACGACTTGGGACAGACAATCAGCCCCAGCATTTT. Translation gives CASSARLGTDNQPQHF.